This TCR beta chain was recorded in a study of identical twins. This clonotype was observed many times. CDR3 length: 16 amino acids. J was trimmed by 6 bases and V by 7 bases; bases with no gene match: 14. The V gene's germline CDR1 is MNHEY and CDR2 SVGEGT. TCRdb re-derived calls from the 5' RACE reads in MiXCR, one entry per CDR3 protein. The sample holds some 260,000 distinct CDR3 sequences, over 12% seen once. The sequenced sample was memory (CD45RO+) T cells sorted from blood. V and J are TRBV6-2 or TRBV6-3 and TRBJ2-1; 8 nucleotides align to TRBD2. The source of this sequence is a woman between 18 and 29 years old in good health. The CDR3 region is CASTIIAGPLGNEQFF. The CDR3 DNA is TGTGCCAGCACCATTATAGCGGGACCCCTTGGCAATGAGCAGTTCTTC.